One sample yielded the 31 T cell receptor beta chains listed below, sequenced in a study of somatic mutations in cytotoxic T cells in rheumatoid arthritis. The protocol was immunoSEQ multiplex PCR, while the TCRdb copy is restricted to in-frame clones and leaves out a portion. In the table there are 17,000 or so clones, 82% of which are singletons. The sample comprised CD8+ T cells sorted from blood. The receptor set was obtained from an adult with rheumatoid arthritis.

In this sample, this clone turned up a few times. This rearrangement joins TRBV7-9 to TRBJ2-2; D unclear. Germline V gene sequence: CDR1 SEHNR, CDR2 FQNEAQ (reference sequence). CDR3 length: 10 amino acids. Trimming cost V 6 bases and J 8 bases, with 4 bases left between them. CDR3 DNA sequence: TGTGCCAGCAGTTGGGGGGAGCTGTTTTTT. Translated, it gives CASSWGELFF.

This clone was counted a single time. V usage is TRBV13 and J usage is TRBJ2-7; 15 nucleotides agree with TRBD2. The CDR3 spans 16 residues. Germline V gives CDR1 PRHDT, CDR2 FYEKMQ (reference sequence). Germline trimming cut 4 bases from V and 6 bases from J; bases unmatched to any gene: 7. This CDR3 reads CASSSLGLAGGLEQYF. The CDR3 DNA sequence: TGTGCCAGCAGCTCTCTGGGACTAGCGGGAGGTCTCGAGCAGTACTTC.

The chain joins TRBV6-5 to TRBJ1-2; 7 bases are shared with TRBD1. CDR1 and CDR2 (germline): MNHEY, SVGAGI. V shed 6 bases, J shed 6 bases, and the junction held 10 bases outside the gene matches. The CDR3 is 14 residues long. The CDR3 DNA reads as TGTGCCAGCAGCCGGGACAGTCCCGTTGATGGCTACACCTTC. It codes for CASSRDSPVDGYTF.

The chain links TRBV11-3 to TRBJ2-2; D is ambiguous. Germline CDR1 is SGHNT and CDR2 is YENEEA. The V and J ends lost 5 bases and 2 bases respectively, with 3 bases between them. CDR3 length equals 12 residues. DNA of the CDR3: TGTGCCAGCAGCCCCAACACCGGGGAGCTGTTTTTT. The encoded protein is CASSPNTGELFF. The variable domain in full, completed from reference TRBV11-3 and TRBJ2-2, reads EAGVVQSPRYKIIEKKQPVAFWCNPISGHNTLYWYLQNLGQGPELLIRYENEEAVDDSQLPKDRFSAERLKGVDSTLKIQPAELGDSAVYLCASSPNTGELFFGEGSRLTVL.

The chain combines TRBV7-9 with TRBJ1-2, with D tentatively TRBD1 (5 bases). This CDR3 has 16 residues. V was cut by 0 bases and J by 2 bases, with 13 bases left in between. Germline V gene data show CDR1 as SEHNR and CDR2 as FQNEAQ (reference sequence). The CDR3 region has the DNA TGTGCCAGCAGCTTAGCGCAGAGACAGTTGAACTATGGCTACACCTTC. It yields the protein CASSLAQRQLNYGYTF.

This rearrangement joins TRBV5-6 to TRBJ1-1; D gene ambiguous. Germline V CDR1 and CDR2: SGHDT, YYEEEE. Trimming took 4 bases from V and 5 from J, leaving 9 bases between them. The length of the CDR3 is 12 residues. As DNA, the CDR3 is TGTGCCAGCAGCATGGGCGTGACTGAAGCTTTCTTT. Its protein product is CASSMGVTEAFF. The entire variable domain, with the rest obtained from reference TRBV5-6 and TRBJ1-1, is as follows: DAGVTQSPTHLIKTRGQQVTLRCSPKSGHDTVSWYQQALGQGPQFIFQYYEEEERQRGNFPDRFSGHQFPNYSSELNVNALLLGDSALYLCASSMGVTEAFFGQGTRLTVV.

The V and J genes are TRBV7-9 and TRBJ2-2; the D call may be TRBD1 or TRBD2 (5 bases each). V was shortened by 6 bases and J by 3 bases, with 11 bases between the two germline ends. Per germline, CDR1 SEHNR and CDR2 FQNEAQ (reference sequence). The CDR3 consists of 14 residues. The CDR3 sequence: CASSWDRYTGELFF. Here the CDR3 DNA reads TGTGCCAGCAGTTGGGACCGTTACACCGGGGAGCTGTTTTTT.

Regarding this clone: Other DNA sequences in the sample encode the same CDR3. This sequence joins TRBV15 and TRBJ1-2; D remains ambiguous. From germline, CDR1 is LNHNV and CDR2 YYDKDF (reference sequence). Trimming took off 0 bases at V and 6 bases at J, with 8 bases between the two ends. CDR3 length equals 13 residues. The CDR3 loop is CATSREEGDGYTF. CDR3 coding DNA: TGTGCCACCAGCAGAGAAGAGGGTGATGGCTACACCTTC.

The table lists this clone with a few counts. The chain employs TRBV27 and TRBJ2-7, with 7 positions matching TRBD2. Losses at the gene ends were 8 bases for V and 7 bases for J; bases not matched to a gene: 8. The CDR3 consists of 12 residues. Per the germline V gene, CDR1 is MNHEY and CDR2 is SMNVEV (reference sequence). The CDR3 nucleotides are TGTGCCAGCTCCCGGGGGGTTGAGGAGCAGTACTTC. Translating gives CASSRGVEEQYF.

The gene calls are TRBV7-9 and TRBJ1-1, with no clear D. The V end was cut by 3 bases, the J end by 1 base, with 6 bases between. Per the germline V gene, CDR1 is SEHNR and CDR2 is FQNEAQ (reference sequence). The CDR3 runs 13 residues. This CDR3 reads CASSFRGNTEAFF. CDR3 DNA sequence: TGTGCCAGCAGCTTTCGGGGGAACACTGAAGCTTTCTTT.

The V and J genes are TRBV5-4 and TRBJ1-2; D perhaps matches TRBD1 (5 bases). CDR3 length equals 15 residues. From germline, CDR1 is SGHNT and CDR2 YYREEE (reference sequence). Between the trimmed V and J ends, which lost 4 bases and 8 bases, there was a span of 21 bases. The CDR3 sequence is CASSHRDGEARGYTF. The CDR3 region has the DNA TGTGCCAGCAGCCACCGGGACGGGGAGGCGCGGGGCTACACCTTC.

This chain joins TRBV27 and TRBJ2-1; no clear D. Trimming shortened V by 1 base and J by 9 bases, and 10 bases separated the two germline ends. The length of the CDR3 is 13 residues. Germline CDR1 MNHEY, CDR2 SMNVEV (reference sequence). DNA of the CDR3: TGTGCCAGCAGTTTATTTCCCTCGGGTGAGCAGTTCTTC. Amino acid sequence: CASSLFPSGEQFF.

This chain joins TRBV4-1 and TRBJ2-7; 8 bases are a match to TRBD2. The length of the CDR3 is 14 residues. From germline, CDR1 is MGHRA and CDR2 YSYEKL. The J segment lost 2 bases and the V segment lost 5 bases, leaving 5 bases of the junction unmatched. In DNA, the CDR3 is TGCGCCAGCAGCAATCTAGCGGGTGCCTACGAGCAGTACTTC. Protein: CASSNLAGAYEQYF.

The chain carries TRBV9 and TRBJ2-3; 7 bases fit TRBD2. J gave up 2 bases and V 0 bases, and 6 bases lay outside the gene matches. The CDR3 sequence is 16 residues long. Looked up from germline, CDR1 is SGDLS and CDR2 is YYNGEE. DNA of the CDR3: TGTGCCAGCAGCGTAGCTAGCGGAGCGATCACAGATACGCAGTATTTT. Its translation: CASSVASGAITDTQYF.

This rearrangement joins TRBV27 to TRBJ2-4; D ambiguous. Trimming removed 2 bases at V and 3 bases at J, with 5 bases between. Germline CDR1 is MNHEY and CDR2 is SMNVEV (reference sequence). The CDR3 extends over 13 amino acids. CDR3 sequence: CASSLHDKNIQYF. CDR3 nucleotide sequence: TGTGCCAGCAGTTTACACGACAAAAACATTCAGTACTTC.

The chain couples TRBV4-2 to TRBJ2-5, with 10 bases lining up with TRBD2. This CDR3 is built from 16 residues. The germline V gene encodes CDR1 LGHNA and CDR2 YNFKEQ. V lost 0 bases, J lost 5 bases, and 6 bases stayed unmatched. CDR3 coding DNA: TGTGCCAGCAGCCAAGAAAGCGGGGGGGGAGCGGAGACCCAGTACTTC. Translation: CASSQESGGGAETQYF.

J is TRBJ2-1 and V is TRBV6-6; the match to TRBD2 covers 7 bases. CDR3 length equals 13 residues. With 5 bases clipped from V and 9 bases from J, the junction kept 7 bases outside the gene matches. Germline lookup yields CDR1 MNHNY and CDR2 SVGAGI (reference sequence). CDR3: CASSPPGGTEQFF. CDR3 sequence (DNA): TGTGCCAGCAGTCCCCCCGGGGGGACTGAGCAGTTCTTC.

The CDR3: CASRPGQGGHEQYF. CDR3 nucleotides: TGTGCCAGCAGGCCGGGACAGGGTGGCCACGAGCAGTACTTC. The chain recombines TRBV27 with TRBJ2-7; 9 bases agree with TRBD1. V was clipped by 6 bases and J by 5 bases; unmatched bases: 8. The CDR3 is 14 residues long. Germline loops: CDR1 MNHEY, CDR2 SMNVEV (reference sequence).

The gene calls are TRBV10-2 and TRBJ2-7; no firm D call. Germline CDR1 reads WSHSY; CDR2 reads SAAADI. Trimming shortened V by 4 bases and J by 2 bases, and 12 bases separated the two germline ends. This CDR3 has 14 amino acids. CDR3 protein: CASSAMGMTYEQYF. The DNA of the CDR3 is TGCGCCAGCAGTGCTATGGGGATGACCTACGAGCAGTACTTC.

The gene calls are TRBV11-2 and TRBJ2-1; 13 nucleotides match TRBD2. Germline V CDR1 and CDR2: SGHAT, FQNNGV. J lost 0 bases, V lost 4 bases, and 3 bases had no gene match. The CDR3 loop spans 17 amino acids. CDR3 loop: CASSSGLAGSSYNEQFF. The CDR3 DNA reads as TGTGCCAGCAGCTCGGGACTAGCGGGAAGCTCCTACAATGAGCAGTTCTTC.

The chain employs TRBV29-1 and TRBJ2-2; the D is unclear. CDR3 length equals 12 residues. Trimming stripped 4 bases from V and 5 bases from J, with 8 bases between. Germline V gene lookup returns CDR1 SQVTM and CDR2 ANQGSEA. DNA of the CDR3: TGCAGCGTTGCTGGTGGAACCGGGGAGCTGTTTTTT. It encodes CSVAGGTGELFF.

The CDR3 region is CASIPWGPSLGEKLFF. The DNA for the CDR3 is TGTGCCAGCATCCCCTGGGGACCGAGCCTGGGTGAAAAACTGTTTTTT. The chain carries TRBV7-9 and TRBJ1-4; the D gene is possibly TRBD1 (5 bases). The CDR3 loop spans 16 amino acids. Per the germline V gene, CDR1 is SEHNR and CDR2 is FQNEAQ (reference sequence). Trimming left V 7 bases short and J 7 bases short, with 22 bases between.

V and J are TRBV6-6 and TRBJ2-2; the D gene is possibly TRBD1 (6 bases). This CDR3 region has 15 residues. From germline, CDR1 is MNHNY and CDR2 SVGAGI (reference sequence). The ends were cut back, 6 bases at V and 7 bases at J, with 18 bases in the middle. CDR3 amino acids: CASRQGFSVLGELFF. CDR3 DNA: TGTGCCAGCAGGCAGGGGTTTTCCGTTCTCGGGGAGCTGTTTTTT.

The chain has TRBV25-1 and TRBJ2-5, with a weak D call TRBD2 (6 bases). The J call could be wrong; TRBJ2-7 is a better fit for the DNA end. Per germline, CDR1 MGHDK and CDR2 SYGVNS. The CDR3 is made up of 14 amino acids. The CDR3 region is CASREPGVGLEQYF. The CDR3, as DNA: TGTGCCAGCAGGGAGCCGGGAGTAGGGCTCGAGCAGTACTTC.

The chain has TRBV15 and TRBJ1-2; perhaps TRBD1 as D (5 bases). The V gene's germline CDR1 is LNHNV and CDR2 YYDKDF (reference sequence). With 0 bases removed from V and 8 bases from J, the gap between germline ends came to 13 bases. This CDR3 has 14 residues. In DNA, the CDR3 is TGTGCCACCAGCAGAGATTGGGGGGGAGCCGGCTACACCTTC. It codes for CATSRDWGGAGYTF.

The rearrangement links TRBV29-1 to TRBJ1-2; tentative D call: TRBD1 (5 bases). Per the germline V gene, CDR1 is SQVTM and CDR2 is ANQGSEA. The ends were cut back, 1 base at V and 4 bases at J, with 10 bases in the middle. This CDR3 is built from 13 residues. The CDR3 DNA reads as TGCAGCGTTGAAGCAGGGAGGGTCTATGGCTACACCTTC. It specifies CSVEAGRVYGYTF.

This rearrangement joins TRBV6-5 to TRBJ1-2; D may be TRBD1 (5 bases). Germline V gives CDR1 MNHEY, CDR2 SVGAGI. The V end was cut by 1 base, the J end by 8 bases, with 17 bases between. The CDR3 runs to 15 residues. CDR3 sequence (DNA): TGTGCCAGCAGTTACTACCCCCGGCAGGGCCGGGGCTACACCTTC. As protein: CASSYYPRQGRGYTF.

This chain uses TRBV19 with TRBJ1-2, with a weak D call TRBD1 (6 bases). Germline CDR1 reads LNHDA; CDR2 reads SQIVND (reference sequence). V was pared by 6 bases and J by 4 bases, with 21 bases between. The CDR3 consists of 16 residues. The CDR3 nucleotides are TGTGCCAGTAGCAACTTCGGGCAGGGGATAGCCTATGGCTACACCTTC. It yields the protein CASSNFGQGIAYGYTF.

The chain uses TRBV25-1 and TRBJ2-1; 10 nucleotides agree with TRBD1. The CDR3 is 16 amino acids. Germline V gives CDR1 MGHDK, CDR2 SYGVNS. With V trimmed by 6 bases and J by 7 bases, 12 bases remained unmatched. CDR3 coding DNA: TGTGCCAGCAGCTCTCCGGGACAGGGGCGGGGAAATGAGCAGTTCTTC. This encodes CASSSPGQGRGNEQFF.

The V gene is TRBV6-5, the J gene TRBJ1-1; no clear D gene. Germline lookup yields CDR1 MNHEY and CDR2 SVGAGI. The CDR3 spans 15 residues. Trimming took off 5 bases at V and 3 bases at J, with 16 bases between the two ends. The CDR3 spells CASSHEDRADTEAFF. In DNA, the CDR3 is TGTGCCAGCAGTCATGAGGACCGGGCGGACACTGAAGCTTTCTTT.

The rearrangement joins TRBV9 to TRBJ2-5; TRBD2 is a possible D gene (6 bases). Trimming stripped 1 base from V and 4 bases from J, with 26 bases between. The length of the CDR3 is 19 residues. Germline V gene lookup returns CDR1 SGDLS and CDR2 YYNGEE. The DNA for the CDR3 is TGTGCCAGCAGCGTACTCGATGGACATCGCCGGCGGGAAGGAGAGACCCAGTACTTC. Encoded protein: CASSVLDGHRRREGETQYF. The variable domain in full, completed from reference TRBV9 and TRBJ2-5, reads DSGVTQTPKHLITATGQRVTLRCSPRSGDLSVYWYQQSLDQGLQFLIQYYNGEERAKGNILERFSAQQFPDLHSELNLSSLELGDSALYFCASSVLDGHRRREGETQYFGPGTRLLVL.